Listed here are 26 T cell receptor beta chains from one sample, sequenced in a study of cytomegalovirus exposure and HLA in healthy donors. 13 Jbeta primers and 60 Vbeta primers were used for the PCR. The data were produced by immunoSEQ multiplex PCR, yet TCRdb's version contains in-frame clones alone and is incomplete. The table records about 78,000 clones, approximately 70% of them present only once. The sequencing sample was made of PBMCs. The receptors were sampled from a middle-aged woman in good health and CMV-seropositive.

The J gene is TRBJ2-7, the V gene TRBV5-1, with D perhaps matching TRBD2 (5 bases). V was cut by 4 bases and J by 6 bases, with 17 bases left in between. The V gene's germline CDR1 is SGHRS and CDR2 YFSETQ. The CDR3 runs 14 residues. The CDR3 region is CASSIDGVATEQYF. CDR3 nucleotide sequence: TGCGCCAGCAGCATCGACGGGGTAGCGACCGAGCAGTACTTC.

V gene TRBV18 combines with J gene TRBJ1-1; TRBD1 agrees at 8 bases. Unmatched junction bases numbered 5, after V lost 2 bases and J lost 0 bases. The CDR3 has 16 residues. The germline CDR1 and CDR2 sequences are KGHSH and LQKENI. CDR3 bases: TGTGCCAGCTCACCAACCAGGGGGCGAGTGAACACTGAAGCTTTCTTT. Protein product: CASSPTRGRVNTEAFF.

This clone was recorded a few times. V usage is TRBV6-5 and J usage is TRBJ1-1; 9 bases fit TRBD1. V shed 2 bases and J 7 bases; nucleotides not matched to a gene: 8. The CDR3 runs 15 residues. Germline V gene data show CDR1 as MNHEY and CDR2 as SVGAGI. For the CDR3, the DNA is TGTGCCAGCAGTTACGGGACAGGGAGACCAGGTGAAGCTTTCTTT. Its protein is CASSYGTGRPGEAFF.

The CDR3 reads CASSEAYGGTGETQYF. In DNA, the CDR3 is TGTGCCAGCAGTGAAGCCTACGGCGGGACGGGGGAGACCCAGTACTTC. V gene TRBV6-1 combines with J gene TRBJ2-5, with D maybe TRBD2 (6 bases). CDR3 size: 16 residues. V gave up 0 bases and J gave up 5 bases, with 16 bases separating them. Germline CDR1 and CDR2: MNHNS and SASEGT.

The V gene is TRBV5-1, the J gene TRBJ2-1; TRBD2 matches 7 bases. CDR1 and CDR2 from the germline V gene are SGHRS and YFSETQ. This CDR3 has 16 amino acids. J was trimmed by 4 bases and V by 4 bases; bases with no gene match: 11. The CDR3 loop reads CASSPGLREGYNEQFF. In DNA form, the CDR3 reads TGCGCCAGCAGCCCGGGACTCAGGGAGGGGTACAATGAGCAGTTCTTC. The full variable domain, with the rest looked up from reference TRBV5-1 and TRBJ2-1, is KAGVTQTPRYLIKTRGQQVTLSCSPISGHRSVSWYQQTPGQGLQFLFEYFSETQRNKGNFPGRFSGRQFSNSRSEMNVSTLELGDSALYLCASSPGLREGYNEQFFGPGTRLTVL.

V usage is TRBV6-6 and J usage is TRBJ2-7; D is perhaps TRBD2 (6 bases). CDR3 length: 13 amino acids. The V end was cut by 8 bases, the J end by 7 bases, with 18 bases between. Germline V gene data show CDR1 as MNHNY and CDR2 as SVGAGI (reference sequence). This CDR3 is CASGHAWRGEQYF. CDR3 DNA: TGTGCCAGCGGCCATGCCTGGCGGGGAGAGCAGTACTTC.

The V gene is TRBV5-4, the J gene TRBJ2-5, with 8 bases aligning to TRBD1. Germline V lookup: CDR1 SGHNT, CDR2 YYREEE (reference sequence). There are 14 residues in the CDR3. J gave up 1 base and V 4 bases, and 3 bases lay outside the gene matches. This CDR3 reads CASSRGTGQETQYF. CDR3 DNA sequence: TGTGCCAGCAGCCGGGGGACAGGCCAAGAGACCCAGTACTTC.

This sequence joins TRBV29-1 and TRBJ2-3; 13 bases are a match to TRBD2. The CDR3 covers 15 residues. V lost 6 bases and J lost 2; bases outside the gene matches: 5. The germline CDR1 and CDR2 sequences are SQVTM and ANQGSEA. This chain's CDR3 is CSVTGLAGDTDTQYF. CDR3 sequence (DNA): TGCAGCGTCACCGGACTAGCGGGAGACACAGATACGCAGTATTTT.

This clone turned up a few times. The rearrangement joins TRBV7-8 to TRBJ1-1; D unclear. The CDR3 consists of 14 residues. The ends were cut back, 3 bases at V and 1 base at J, with 9 bases in the middle. The germline CDR1 and CDR2 sequences are SGHVS and FQNEAQ. The CDR3 region has the DNA TGTGCCAGCAGCTTGGTATACGGGAACACTGAAGCTTTCTTT. Residues: CASSLVYGNTEAFF.

The chain combines TRBV9 with TRBJ2-7; 7 nucleotides line up with TRBD1. Trimming took 3 bases from V and 3 from J; bases not matched to a gene: 6. The CDR3 contains 14 residues. Germline CDR1 SGDLS, CDR2 YYNGEE. The CDR3 DNA is TGTGCCAGCAGCGCATTCGACAGGGACTACGAGCAGTACTTC. Its translation is CASSAFDRDYEQYF.

V usage is TRBV28 and J usage is TRBJ2-7, with D unclear. Deletions cut 7 bases from V and 0 bases from J, with 16 bases between. The CDR3 extends over 15 amino acids. Per germline, CDR1 MDHEN and CDR2 SYDVKM. In nucleotides, the CDR3 is TGTGCCAGCATGAGTTCGACACCCGGCTCCTACGAGCAGTACTTC. Its translation is CASMSSTPGSYEQYF.

There are a few counts of this clone. The chain carries TRBV19 and TRBJ2-7; weak D call: TRBD2 (6 bases). Trimming took 6 bases from V and 0 from J, leaving 15 bases between them. This CDR3 region has 15 residues. CDR1 is LNHDA, CDR2 SQIVND, per germline (reference sequence). DNA for the CDR3: TGTGCCAGTAGGTCCAGTTGGAGGGGCTCCTACGAGCAGTACTTC. This encodes CASRSSWRGSYEQYF.

The DNA for the CDR3 is TGTGCCATGACAAGGACAGGGAATGACGATAATTCACCCCTCCACTTT. Residues: CAMTRTGNDDNSPLHF. The V call is TRBV10-3, the J call TRBJ1-6; 8 bases match TRBD1. CDR3 size: 16 residues. Germline loops: CDR1 ENHRY, CDR2 SYGVKD. Trimming removed 9 bases from V and 5 bases from J; junction bases left unmatched: 12.

The chain links TRBV18 to TRBJ1-6, with D tentatively TRBD1 (5 bases). V was pared by 6 bases and J by 10 bases, with 19 bases between. This CDR3 spans 15 amino acids. Germline V CDR1 and CDR2: KGHSH, LQKENI. CDR3 loop: CASSRDRAGESPLHF. The CDR3 bases are TGTGCCAGCTCCCGGGACCGGGCGGGGGAGTCACCCCTCCACTTT.

V and J are TRBV6-5 and TRBJ2-7; D is unclear. Germline V gives CDR1 MNHEY, CDR2 SVGAGI. Deletions cut 5 bases from V and 2 bases from J, with 13 bases between. The CDR3 is 14 amino acids. The CDR3 region is CASSTRVYPYEQYF. CDR3 DNA sequence: TGTGCCAGCAGTACCCGGGTCTACCCCTACGAGCAGTACTTC.

The rearrangement uses TRBV2 and TRBJ2-5; perhaps TRBD2 as D (6 bases). Germline loops: CDR1 SNHLY, CDR2 FYNNEI. Trimming shortened V by 7 bases and J by 4 bases, and 22 bases separated the two germline ends. The CDR3 consists of 16 residues. The CDR3 sequence is CASTTRIGGPGETQYF. The DNA for the CDR3 is TGTGCCAGCACCACCAGGATAGGAGGGCCGGGAGAGACCCAGTACTTC.

The gene calls are TRBV2 and TRBJ2-2; TRBD1 is a possible D gene (5 bases). Germline V gene data show CDR1 as SNHLY and CDR2 as FYNNEI. V shed 7 bases and J shed 2 bases, with 14 bases lying between them. CDR3 length: 15 amino acids. The chain's CDR3 is CASNARQSNTGELFF. The CDR3 DNA sequence: TGTGCCAGCAACGCAAGACAGTCCAACACCGGGGAGCTGTTTTTT.

This clone has just a few counts. This chain links TRBV7-2 with TRBJ2-1; D not resolved. Trimming took off 5 bases at V and 5 bases at J, with 10 bases between the two ends. The CDR3 runs to 13 residues. Germline V lookup: CDR1 SGHTA, CDR2 FQGNSA. The CDR3 coding sequence is TGTGCCAGCAGCCCTACAGTGAACAATGAGCAGTTCTTC. The encoded protein is CASSPTVNNEQFF.

The rearrangement links TRBV5-4 to TRBJ2-5; 8 nucleotides align to TRBD2. The CDR3 length is 15 residues. J gave up 0 bases and V 2 bases, and 3 bases lay outside the gene matches. Germline V gene lookup returns CDR1 SGHNT and CDR2 YYREEE (reference sequence). CDR3 nucleotides: TGTGCCAGCAGCTTTCCAGCGGGGGACCAAGAGACCCAGTACTTC. The encoded protein is CASSFPAGDQETQYF.

This clone occurred once. The chain links TRBV18 to TRBJ1-3, with TRBD1 as a possible D gene (6 bases). This CDR3 region has 15 residues. Trimming shortened V by 1 base and J by 3 bases, and 10 bases separated the two germline ends. The germline CDR1 and CDR2 sequences are KGHSH and LQKENI. CDR3 amino acids: CASSPLQGFGNTIYF. In DNA form, the CDR3 reads TGTGCCAGCTCACCACTACAGGGTTTTGGAAACACCATATATTTT.

Notes on this clone: Distinct nucleotide sequences in the sample also encode this CDR3. This chain uses TRBV7-9 with TRBJ1-1, with D possibly being TRBD1 (5 bases). V lost 5 bases to trimming and J lost 1 base, with 8 bases between them. This CDR3 spans 13 amino acids. The germline CDR1 and CDR2 sequences are SEHNR and FQNEAQ (reference sequence). The CDR3 loop is CASSLDRNTEAFF. The CDR3 region has the DNA TGTGCCAGCAGCCTCGACAGGAACACTGAAGCTTTCTTT.

The rearrangement joins TRBV5-5 to TRBJ1-3, with D uncertain. The CDR3 spans 14 residues. Trimming removed 2 bases at V and 0 bases at J, with 6 bases between. The germline gives CDR1 SGHKS, CDR2 YYEKEE (reference sequence). The CDR3 DNA follows: TGTGCCAGCAGCTTCACAGACTCTGGAAACACCATATATTTT. It yields the protein CASSFTDSGNTIYF.

The rearrangement links TRBV5-1 to TRBJ1-1, with TRBD1 matching 9 bases. Looked up from germline, CDR1 is SGHRS and CDR2 is YFSETQ. After removal of 3 bases from V and 3 bases from J, the junction contained 0 bases not matched to a gene. There are 13 residues in the CDR3. The CDR3 region has the DNA TGCGCCAGCAGCTGGACAGGGGACACTGAAGCTTTCTTT. It encodes CASSWTGDTEAFF.

The DNA for the CDR3 is TGTGCCAGCAGTGTTAGGGACAGCGGGAACACTGAAGCTTTCTTT. It is translated as CASSVRDSGNTEAFF. The rearrangement links TRBV2 to TRBJ1-1; the match to TRBD1 covers 7 bases. The CDR3 consists of 15 residues. The germline V gene has CDR1 SNHLY and CDR2 FYNNEI. V lost 4 bases and J lost 1; bases outside the gene matches: 6.

The gene calls are TRBV6-1 and TRBJ1-2; D is possibly TRBD1 (6 bases). Trimming shortened V by 9 bases and J by 7 bases, and 24 bases separated the two germline ends. Germline assignment: CDR1 MNHNS and CDR2 SASEGT. This CDR3 spans 15 amino acids. The CDR3 nucleotides are TGTGCCAGGGGGCCGTCATCAGGGGCACTGGGTGGCTACACCTTC. Translating it yields CARGPSSGALGGYTF.

The rearrangement uses TRBV27 and TRBJ2-1; the match to TRBD2 covers 10 bases. Germline CDR1 MNHEY, CDR2 SMNVEV (reference sequence). J was trimmed by 6 bases and V by 3 bases; bases with no gene match: 8. The CDR3 has 16 amino acids. This CDR3 reads CASSLLASGRSNEQFF. The CDR3 DNA reads TGTGCCAGCAGTTTGCTGGCTAGCGGGAGAAGCAATGAGCAGTTCTTC.